This T cell receptor beta chain was observed in a study of blood T cell repertoires in COVID-19. Overall study: The study drew acute and convalescent COVID-19 samples from the United States, Italy and Spain. T cells, B-cell-depleted T cells, or PBMCs supplied cDNA or gDNA.

The CDR3 loop spans 17 amino acids. Authors' processing steps: Amplification with reference gene primers provided the estimates of nucleated cell counts. Libraries were prepared by immunoSEQ multiplex PCR; TCRdb keeps only in-frame clonotypes and omits some of them. V and J calls and clone size come straight from that table; D and trimming were deduced from the DNA. The repertoire holds 150,000 to 200,000 clones, with 65% to 85% as singletons. Sample: peripheral blood. The chain is built from TRBV1 and TRBJ1-2. TRBV1 is a documented pseudogene. This clonotype originated in a woman in her twenties or thirties with acute or convalescent COVID-19. CDR3 nucleotides: TGCACCAGCAGCCAAGAGAGTAAGAAGCAGACTTTCTATGGCTACACCTTC. It codes for CTSSQESKKQTFYGYTF.